The 3 T cell receptor beta chains below come from one sample, sequenced in a study of cytomegalovirus exposure and HLA in healthy donors. PCR used 60 Vbeta primers and 13 Jbeta primers. Clones were sequenced by immunoSEQ multiplex PCR, and TCRdb holds only the in-frame ones, with some missing. The table has roughly 99,000 clones, 74% seen once. Sequenced input: PBMCs. The receptors were gathered from a male donor in good health and CMV-seronegative.

This clone has more than one count but fewer than ten. The chain couples TRBV6-5 to TRBJ1-1; no definite D call. V lost 0 bases and J lost 8, with 10 bases in between. Germline CDR1 is MNHEY and CDR2 is SVGAGI. CDR3 length: 13 residues. The CDR3 region is CASSYSGVKEAFF. The DNA of the CDR3 is TGTGCCAGCAGTTACTCCGGGGTTAAGGAAGCTTTCTTT.

The chain joins TRBV7-5 to TRBJ2-5; the table's D call, TRBD2, has no DNA check behind it. TRBV7-5 is recorded as a pseudogene. The CDR3 contains 20 residues. The CDR3 bases are TGTGCCAGAAGCTTAGGGTGTTGGACTAGCGGAACCAAACGTCAAGAGACCCAGTACTTC. Encoded protein: CARSLGCWTSGTKRQETQYF.

This chain connects TRBV27 to TRBJ2-7; D might be TRBD1 (5 bases). The CDR3 totals 14 residues. Germline V gives CDR1 MNHEY, CDR2 SMNVEV (reference sequence). Trimming removed 5 bases from V and 6 bases from J, with 17 bases in between. The CDR3 loop reads CASSIQTVSGEQYF. The CDR3 DNA reads TGTGCCAGCAGTATACAGACAGTCTCGGGCGAGCAGTACTTC.